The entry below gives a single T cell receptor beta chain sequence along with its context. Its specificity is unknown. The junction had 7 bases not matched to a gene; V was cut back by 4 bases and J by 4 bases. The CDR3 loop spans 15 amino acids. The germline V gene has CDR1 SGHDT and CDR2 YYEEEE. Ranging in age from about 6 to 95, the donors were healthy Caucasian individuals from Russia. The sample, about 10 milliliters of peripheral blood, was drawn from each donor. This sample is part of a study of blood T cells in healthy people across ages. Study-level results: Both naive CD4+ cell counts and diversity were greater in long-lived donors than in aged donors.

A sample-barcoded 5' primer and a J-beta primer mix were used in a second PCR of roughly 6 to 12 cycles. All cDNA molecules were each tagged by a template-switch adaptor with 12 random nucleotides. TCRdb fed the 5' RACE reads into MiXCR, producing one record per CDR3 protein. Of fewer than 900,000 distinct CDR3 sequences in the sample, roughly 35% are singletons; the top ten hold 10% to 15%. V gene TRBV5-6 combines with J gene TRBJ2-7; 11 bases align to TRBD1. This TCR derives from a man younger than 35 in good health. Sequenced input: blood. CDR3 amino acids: CASSEGQGGMYEQYF. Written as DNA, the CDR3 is TGTGCCAGCAGCGAGGGACAGGGGGGTATGTACGAGCAGTACTTC. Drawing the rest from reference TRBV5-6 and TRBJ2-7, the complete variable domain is DAGVTQSPTHLIKTRGQQVTLRCSPKSGHDTVSWYQQALGQGPQFIFQYYEEEERQRGNFPDRFSGHQFPNYSSELNVNALLLGDSALYLCASSEGQGGMYEQYFGPGTRLTVT.